This T cell receptor beta chain was recorded in a study of T cell changes during pregnancy in multiple sclerosis. The germline CDR1 and CDR2 sequences are SGHRS and YFSETQ. The ends were cut back, 4 bases at V and 6 bases at J, with 4 bases in the middle. The CDR3 length is 11 residues. Assay used: immunoSEQ multiplex PCR; TCRdb lists only in-frame clones, some missing. Among around 71,000 clones listed, roughly 92% were seen once. This TCR derives from a female donor with multiple sclerosis, enrolled in a pregnancy study. This sample comprised peripheral blood, obtained in the third trimester of pregnancy. The chain links TRBV5-1 to TRBJ2-2; D gene ambiguous. DNA for the CDR3: TGCGCCAGCAGCAGCGCCGGGGAGCTGTTTTTT. Amino acids: CASSSAGELFF.